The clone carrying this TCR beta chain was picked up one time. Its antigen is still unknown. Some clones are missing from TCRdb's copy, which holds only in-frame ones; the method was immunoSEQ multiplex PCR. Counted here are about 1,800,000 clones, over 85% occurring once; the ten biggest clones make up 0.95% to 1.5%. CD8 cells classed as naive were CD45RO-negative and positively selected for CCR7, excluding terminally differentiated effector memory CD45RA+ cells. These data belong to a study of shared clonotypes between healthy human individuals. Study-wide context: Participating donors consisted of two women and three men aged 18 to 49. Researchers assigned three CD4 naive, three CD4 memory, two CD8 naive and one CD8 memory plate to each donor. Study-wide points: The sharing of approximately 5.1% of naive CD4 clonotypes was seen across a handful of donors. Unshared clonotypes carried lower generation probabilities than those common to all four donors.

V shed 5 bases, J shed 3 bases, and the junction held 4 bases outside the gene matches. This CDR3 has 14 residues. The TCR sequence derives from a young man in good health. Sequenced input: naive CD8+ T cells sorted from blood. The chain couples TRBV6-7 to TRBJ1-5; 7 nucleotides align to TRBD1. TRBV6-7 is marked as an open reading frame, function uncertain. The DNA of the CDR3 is TGTGCCAGCAGTGAACAGGGGAACAATCAGCCCCAGCATTTT. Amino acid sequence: CASSEQGNNQPQHF.